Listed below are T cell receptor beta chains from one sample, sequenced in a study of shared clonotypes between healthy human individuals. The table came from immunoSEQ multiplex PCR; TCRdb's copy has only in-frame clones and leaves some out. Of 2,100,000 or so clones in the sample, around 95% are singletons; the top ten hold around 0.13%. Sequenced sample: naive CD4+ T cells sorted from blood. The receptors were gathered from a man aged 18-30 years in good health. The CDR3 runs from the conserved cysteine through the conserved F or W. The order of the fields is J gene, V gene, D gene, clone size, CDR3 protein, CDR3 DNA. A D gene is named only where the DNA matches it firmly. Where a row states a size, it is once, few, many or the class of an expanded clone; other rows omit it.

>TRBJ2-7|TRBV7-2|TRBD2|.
CASTLAGAYEQYF
TGTGCCAGCACACTAGCGGGAGCCTACGAGCAGTACTTC
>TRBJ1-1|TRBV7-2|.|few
CASSLLQGAEAFF
TGTGCCAGCAGCCTGTTACAGGGTGCTGAAGCTTTCTTT
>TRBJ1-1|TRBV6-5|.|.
CASSRVGEAFF
TGTGCCAGCAGTAGGGTTGGTGAAGCTTTCTTT
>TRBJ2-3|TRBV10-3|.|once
CAISMGLSTDTQYF
TGTGCCATCAGTATGGGACTGAGCACAGATACGCAGTATTTT
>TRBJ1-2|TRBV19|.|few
CASSIGGKNYGYTF
TGTGCCAGTAGTATAGGCGGCAAAAACTATGGCTACACCTTC
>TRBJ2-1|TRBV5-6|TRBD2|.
CASSFTSAYNEQFF
TGTGCCAGCAGCTTTACTAGCGCCTACAATGAGCAGTTCTTC
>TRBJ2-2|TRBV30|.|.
CAWSPVVTGELFF
TGTGCCTGGAGTCCTGTAGTTACCGGGGAGCTGTTTTTT
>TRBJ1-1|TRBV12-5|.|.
CASGLQQGNTEAFF
TGTGCTAGTGGTTTGCAACAGGGGAACACTGAAGCTTTCTTT
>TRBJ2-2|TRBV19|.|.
CASSIWGSGTGELFF
TGTGCCAGTAGTATCTGGGGGAGCGGCACCGGGGAGCTGTTTTTT
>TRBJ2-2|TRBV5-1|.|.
CASSPGRQAPPNTGELFF
TGCGCCAGCAGCCCGGGGAGACAGGCTCCTCCGAACACCGGGGAGCTGTTTTTT
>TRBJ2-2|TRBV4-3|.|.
CASSPGSNYNTGELFF
TGCGCCAGCAGCCCCGGCTCCAACTATAACACCGGGGAGCTGTTTTTT
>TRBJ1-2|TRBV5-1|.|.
CASSEGWNGYTF
TGCGCCAGCAGCGAGGGGTGGAATGGCTACACCTTC
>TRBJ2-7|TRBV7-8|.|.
CASTKVRSYEQYF
TGTGCCAGCACCAAGGTCAGGTCCTACGAGCAGTACTTC
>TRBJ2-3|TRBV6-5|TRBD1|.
CASSPGTGRTDTQYF
TGTGCCAGCAGTCCCGGGACAGGGAGGACGGATACGCAGTATTTT
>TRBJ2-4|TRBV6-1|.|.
CASNPTGFSKNIQYF
TGTGCCAGCAACCCCACAGGGTTTAGCAAAAACATTCAGTACTTC
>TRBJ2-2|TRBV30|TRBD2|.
CAWSPGLAGVGELFF
TGTGCCTGGAGTCCGGGACTAGCGGGAGTCGGGGAGCTGTTTTTT
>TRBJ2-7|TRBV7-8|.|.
CASSLALLSYEQYF
TGTGCCAGCAGCTTAGCGCTATTGTCCTACGAGCAGTACTTC
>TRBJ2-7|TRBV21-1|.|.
CASSKFPRGGEQYF
TGTGCCAGCAGCAAATTCCCCCGAGGGGGTGAGCAGTACTTC
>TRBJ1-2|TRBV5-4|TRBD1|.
CASSNRQGATGYTF
TGTGCCAGCAGCAACAGACAGGGGGCGACTGGCTACACCTTC
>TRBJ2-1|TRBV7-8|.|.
CASSPDSSSYNEQFF
TGTGCCAGCAGCCCGGACTCGAGCTCCTACAATGAGCAGTTCTTC
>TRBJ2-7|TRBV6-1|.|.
CASSVGGSSYEQYF
TGTGCCAGCAGTGTAGGGGGAAGCTCCTACGAGCAGTACTTC
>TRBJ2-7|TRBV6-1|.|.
CASSAGVGSYEQYF
TGTGCCAGCAGTGCTGGGGTAGGATCCTACGAGCAGTACTTC
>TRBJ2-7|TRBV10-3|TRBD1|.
CAISPGQGASYEQYF
TGTGCCATCAGCCCCGGACAGGGGGCTTCCTACGAGCAGTACTTC
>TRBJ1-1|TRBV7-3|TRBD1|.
CASSPGQGRMPEAFF
TGTGCCAGCAGCCCGGGACAGGGGAGGATGCCTGAAGCTTTCTTT
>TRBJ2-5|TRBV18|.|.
CASSPRTAQETQYF
TGTGCCAGCTCACCACGTACAGCTCAAGAGACCCAGTACTTC
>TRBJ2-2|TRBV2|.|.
CASSVGAGNTGELFF
TGTGCCAGCAGTGTTGGAGCGGGGAACACCGGGGAGCTGTTTTTT
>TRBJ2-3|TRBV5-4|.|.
CASGWISSTDTQYF
TGTGCCAGCGGCTGGATCTCTAGCACAGATACGCAGTATTTT
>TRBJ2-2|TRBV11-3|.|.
CASSLNGCGFSNTGELFF
TGTGCCAGCAGCCTGAATGGTTGTGGTTTTTCGAACACCGGGGAGCTGTTTTTT
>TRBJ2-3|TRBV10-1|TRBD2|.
CASSVGLAGADTQYF
TGCGCCAGCAGCGTAGGCCTAGCGGGAGCCGATACGCAGTATTTT
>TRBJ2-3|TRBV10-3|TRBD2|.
CAISHFGRGANTTDTQYF
TGTGCCATCAGCCATTTTGGGAGGGGCGCGAATACGACAGATACGCAGTATTTT
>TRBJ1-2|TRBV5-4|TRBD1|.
CASSRQGVFYGYTF
TGTGCCAGCAGCAGACAGGGAGTCTTCTATGGCTACACCTTC
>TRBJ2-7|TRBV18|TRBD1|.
CASSPRGRGYNEQYF
TGTGCCAGCTCACCCCGAGGCAGGGGGTACAACGAGCAGTACTTC
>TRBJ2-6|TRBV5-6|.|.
CASSKDRQDLWGANVLTF
TGTGCCAGCAGCAAAGACAGGCAGGATCTCTGGGGGGCCAACGTCCTGACTTTC
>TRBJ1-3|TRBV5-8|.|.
CASSFGIGGMRGNTIYF
TGTGCCAGCAGCTTTGGAATTGGAGGGATGAGAGGAAACACCATATATTTT
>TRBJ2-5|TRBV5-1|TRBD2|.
CASSLGTSGQTQYF
TGCGCCAGCAGCTTGGGGACTAGCGGTCAGACCCAGTACTTC
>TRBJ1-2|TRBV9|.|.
CASSVGANYGYTF
TGTGCCAGCAGCGTAGGGGCGAACTATGGCTACACCTTC
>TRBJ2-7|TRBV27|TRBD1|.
CASSFGGQGTYEQYF
TGTGCCAGCAGCTTTGGGGGACAGGGGACCTACGAGCAGTACTTC
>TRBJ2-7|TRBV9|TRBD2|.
CASSVGLAGALYEQYF
TGTGCCAGCAGCGTAGGACTAGCGGGGGCCCTCTACGAGCAGTACTTC
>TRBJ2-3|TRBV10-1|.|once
CASSSSSTDTQYF
TGCGCCAGCTCCTCTAGTAGCACAGATACGCAGTATTTT
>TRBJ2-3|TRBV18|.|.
CASSGLSTDTQYF
TGTGCCAGTTCAGGCCTCAGCACAGATACGCAGTATTTT